This is a list of T cell receptor beta chains from one sample in a study of blood T cell repertoires in COVID-19. Here immunoSEQ multiplex PCR was the method, and the copy in TCRdb shows in-frame clones only, minus some. There are roughly 250,000 clones in the sample; around 81% occur only once, and approximately 14% lies in the top ten. The sequencing input was peripheral blood. Every receptor here comes from a person in their 70s with COVID-19, enrolled during active disease. The conserved cysteine and the conserved F or W are not part of the CDR3 here. The order of the fields is J gene, V gene, CDR3 protein.

J gene: TRBJ1-5; V gene: TRBV27; CDR3 protein: ASRASGSSNQPQH
J gene: TRBJ1-5; V gene: TRBV13; CDR3 protein: ASSPPGSNQPQH
J gene: TRBJ2-5; V gene: TRBV5-1; CDR3 protein: ASSRELQETQY
J gene: TRBJ2-7; V gene: TRBV4-3; CDR3 protein: ASSQGLAGGGQY
J gene: TRBJ2-7; V gene: TRBV21-1; CDR3 protein: ASSSIPWDRSYEQY
J gene: TRBJ2-1; V gene: TRBV3-1/TRBV3-2; CDR3 protein: ASSQQPGLAGNEQF
J gene: TRBJ1-1; V gene: TRBV6-2/TRBV6-3; CDR3 protein: ASSSGDITATEAF
J gene: TRBJ1-2; V gene: TRBV5-1; CDR3 protein: ASSAQEGGDYGYT
J gene: TRBJ1-2; V gene: TRBV5-1; CDR3 protein: ASRTGTTQANYGYT
J gene: TRBJ1-2; V gene: TRBV28; CDR3 protein: ASRPTSGAHGYT
J gene: TRBJ1-1; V gene: TRBV7-2; CDR3 protein: ASLFDWNTEAF
J gene: TRBJ2-2; V gene: TRBV5-1; CDR3 protein: ASSKDRGFSGELF
J gene: TRBJ2-5; V gene: TRBV7-2; CDR3 protein: ASSRVGATIQETQY
J gene: TRBJ1-3; V gene: TRBV3-1/TRBV3-2; CDR3 protein: ASSAGYSGNTIY
J gene: TRBJ1-1; V gene: TRBV7-9; CDR3 protein: ASSFVGGTEAF
J gene: TRBJ1-2; V gene: TRBV7-8; CDR3 protein: ASSLAHGGFSYT